This T cell receptor beta chain was retrieved from a study of blood T cell repertoires in COVID-19. At the level of the study: Donors in the United States, Italy and Spain gave samples during acute or convalescent COVID-19. The cDNA or gDNA used as material had been derived from T cells, B-cell-depleted T cells, or PBMCs.

This CDR3 contains 16 residues. Trimming took 4 bases from V and 0 from J, leaving 13 bases between them. CDR1 is KGHDR and CDR2 is SFDVKD in the germline V gene. Authors' analysis steps: Nucleated cell counts were estimated from reference gene primer amplification. Some clones are missing from TCRdb's copy, which holds only in-frame ones; the method was immunoSEQ multiplex PCR. The V and J calls and clone size are taken from that table; D and trimming were inferred from the DNA. The data contain about 230,000 clones, around 89% of them singletons. Adults between about 18 and 95 years of age took part from about two dozen US areas.

The sample comprised PBMCs or T cells enriched from blood (not recorded which). This rearrangement joins TRBV24-1 to TRBJ2-3; D gene unclear. The TCR was taken from a woman between 35 and 50 years old with acute COVID-19. The CDR3 spells CATSDPRSRSTDTQYF. The CDR3 region has the DNA TGTGCCACCAGTGACCCCAGGTCCCGTAGCACAGATACGCAGTATTTT.